The next 8 T cell receptor beta chains were all read from a single sample in a study of vaccination effects on CD4 cells after COVID-19. TCRdb keeps only in-frame clones here, not all; method: immunoSEQ multiplex PCR. The sample records tens of thousands of clones, 76% being singletons. Their antigens are not known. The authors isolated CD4+ T cells after around 9 days of culture. This person's SARS-CoV-2 infection, confirmed by PCR, occurred between March and December 2020. As their vaccination, participants received two doses of either BNT162b2 or mRNA-1273. The source was CD4+ T cells from PBMCs cultured without peptide, collected after COVID-19 vaccination. These receptors were collected from a human donor who had a prior SARS-CoV-2 infection.

This rearrangement joins TRBV9 to TRBJ1-1, with a tentative D call TRBD1 (6 bases). The CDR3 extends over 14 amino acids. Trimming removed 4 bases from V and 3 bases from J, with 13 bases in between. The germline CDR1 and CDR2 sequences are SGDLS and YYNGEE. For the CDR3, the DNA is TGTGCCAGCAGCACCCGACAGGACGACACTGAAGCTTTCTTT. Protein: CASSTRQDDTEAFF.

Here the CDR3 reads CASSLFSQGAGNTEAFF. The CDR3, as DNA: TGCGCCAGCAGCTTGTTCAGCCAGGGGGCCGGGAACACTGAAGCTTTCTTT. This chain links TRBV5-1 with TRBJ1-1, with 8 bases lining up with TRBD1. The germline gives CDR1 SGHRS, CDR2 YFSETQ. V lost 1 base and J lost 1; bases outside the gene matches: 9. The CDR3 contains 17 residues.

The V call is TRBV5-5, the J call TRBJ2-6, with 7 bases lining up with TRBD2. This CDR3 spans 16 amino acids. Trimming took 3 bases from V and 0 from J; bases not matched to a gene: 3. Per germline, CDR1 SGHKS and CDR2 YYEKEE (reference sequence). The CDR3 protein is CASSWGGGSGANVLTF. As DNA, the CDR3 is TGTGCCAGCAGCTGGGGCGGGGGCTCTGGGGCCAACGTCCTGACTTTC. Supplemented by reference TRBV5-5 and TRBJ2-6, the full variable domain reads DAGVTQSPTHLIKTRGQQVTLRCSPISGHKSVSWYQQVLGQGPQFIFQYYEKEERGRGNFPDRFSARQFPNYSSELNVNALLLGDSALYLCASSWGGGSGANVLTFGAGSRLTVL.

The CDR3: CASSLGEVDTGELFF. The CDR3 coding sequence is TGTGCCAGCAGTTTGGGGGAGGTGGACACCGGGGAGCTGTTTTTT. The rearrangement uses TRBV28 and TRBJ2-2, with D possibly being TRBD2 (6 bases). Germline-derived CDR1 and CDR2 are MDHEN and SYDVKM. The CDR3 has 15 amino acids. The V end lost 3 bases, the J end lost 3 bases, and 11 bases lay between the germline ends.

The rearrangement uses TRBV20-1 and TRBJ1-1; D is perhaps TRBD1 (5 bases). The V end lost 3 bases, the J end lost 4 bases, and 9 bases lay between the germline ends. This CDR3 has 12 residues. Per the germline V gene, CDR1 is DFQATT and CDR2 is SNEGSKA (reference sequence). The CDR3 DNA reads TGCAGTGCTAGTTCAGGGCTCACTGAAGCTTTCTTT. Protein sequence: CSASSGLTEAFF.

The V call is TRBV5-6, the J call TRBJ2-7; D is unresolved. This CDR3 has 15 residues. Trimming stripped 7 bases from V and 0 bases from J, with 17 bases between. CDR1 SGHDT and CDR2 YYEEEE come from the germline V gene. The CDR3 spells CASVDRSQDSYEQYF. The CDR3 nucleotides read TGTGCCAGCGTAGATCGAAGTCAGGACTCCTACGAGCAGTACTTC.

The V call is TRBV5-1, the J call TRBJ1-2; D uncertain. Germline V gene data show CDR1 as SGHRS and CDR2 as YFSETQ. Trimming removed 1 base from V and 0 bases from J, with 10 bases in between. The CDR3 has 15 amino acids. The CDR3 reads CASSLSGSANYGYTF. The CDR3 DNA follows: TGCGCCAGCAGCTTGTCGGGCAGTGCTAACTATGGCTACACCTTC.

This chain links TRBV18 with TRBJ2-3, with 8 bases lining up with TRBD2. Trimming removed 5 bases from V and 1 base from J; junction bases left unmatched: 5. The germline V gene has CDR1 KGHSH and CDR2 LQKENI. The CDR3 is 15 residues long. CDR3 coding DNA: TGTGCCAGCTCATCGGTGCGGGAGGGCACAGATACGCAGTATTTT. Translating gives CASSSVREGTDTQYF.